The 23 T cell receptor beta chains given below trace back to one sample, sequenced in a study of CXCR3-negative and CXCR3-positive naive CD8 T cells (dated by TCRdb to the late 2010s). Data came from a NextSeq 550. The Human TCR Profiling Kit (MiLaboratory) was used to prepare UMI-labeled 5' RACE TRB cDNA libraries. TCRdb reprocessed the reads, reporting each CDR3 protein sequence once and no DNA. This sample's records show 20,000 to 25,000 distinct CDR3 sequences. Together, the top ten hold roughly 3.9% of the sample. Sequencing input: naive CXCR3- CD8+ T cells from blood. The cell subset or site label of this sample denotes: CD45RO-CCR7+CD27+CD95- naive CD8+ T cells lacking CXCR3 (TNR3-). These receptors originate from a human donor in good health. Some clones in this sample may be carry-over from other donors' samples.

The chain recombines TRBV29-1 with TRBJ1-2; no DNA is available, so the TRBD1 call from TCRdb remains unchecked. There are 15 residues in the CDR3. Germline CDR1 and CDR2: SQVTM and ANQGSEA. CDR3: CSVEDPQGIPYGYTF.

The chain combines TRBV6-2 or TRBV6-3 with TRBJ2-2. The length of the CDR3 is 15 residues. Germline loops: CDR1 MNHEY, CDR2 SVGEGT. The CDR3 protein is CASSYLQPNTGELFF.

The genes are TRBV11-2 and TRBJ2-7; TCRdb selects TRBD2, and the lack of DNA leaves this call unchecked. The germline gives CDR1 SGHAT, CDR2 FQNNGV. The CDR3 length is 15 residues. The CDR3 protein is CASSSMPGGTYEQYF.

The chain employs TRBV12-3 or TRBV12-4 and TRBJ1-2; TCRdb designates TRBD1, a call that cannot be tested without DNA. CDR3 length: 14 residues. The CDR3 loop is CASSEQGSNYGYTF.

The CDR3 here is CASSAGLAGANEQFF. The chain has TRBV7-9 and TRBJ2-1; the TCRdb call, TRBD2, lacks DNA for checking. The CDR3 extends over 15 amino acids. Germline CDR1 SEHNR, CDR2 FQNEAQ (reference sequence).

The rearrangement joins TRBV11-1 to TRBJ1-6. CDR3 length: 14 residues. In germline, CDR1 is SGHAT, CDR2 FQDESV (reference sequence). The CDR3 protein is CASSRGSGNSPLHF.

The chain combines TRBV7-3 with TRBJ2-7; with no DNA, the TCRdb D assignment of TRBD2 cannot be verified. CDR1 is SGHTA and CDR2 is FQGTGA in the germline V gene. The CDR3 length is 13 residues. CDR3 residues: CASSPGLASEQYF.

This chain uses TRBV7-6 with TRBJ2-7; TCRdb returns TRBD1, unconfirmable since there is no DNA. CDR1 is SGHVS, CDR2 FNYEAQ, per germline. The CDR3 spans 14 residues. CDR3 in amino acids: CASKPTTGSYEQYF.

The chain carries TRBV5-1 and TRBJ2-1. Germline V CDR1 and CDR2: SGHRS, YFSETQ. The CDR3 spans 13 residues. The chain's CDR3 is CASSLAMGNEQFF.

The J gene is TRBJ2-3, the V gene TRBV7-6; checking the TCRdb D call of TRBD2 is not possible without DNA. Germline CDR1 is SGHVS and CDR2 is FNYEAQ. CDR3 length: 17 amino acids. CDR3 amino acids: CASSLATAGGNTDTQYF.

CDR3 protein: CASTVTGSSYNEQFF. This chain connects TRBV11-1 to TRBJ2-1; TCRdb reports TRBD1, a call that lacks DNA to check it against. Germline-derived CDR1 and CDR2 are SGHAT and FQDESV (reference sequence). The CDR3 sequence is 15 residues long.

Here the CDR3 reads CSVETGPTYEQYF. The rearrangement uses TRBV29-1 and TRBJ2-7. This CDR3 spans 13 amino acids. Looked up from germline, CDR1 is SQVTM and CDR2 is ANQGSEA.

The chain joins TRBV29-1 to TRBJ2-1. CDR1 is SQVTM, CDR2 ANQGSEA, per germline. This CDR3 is built from 12 residues. This CDR3 is CSVERPYNEQFF.

This sequence joins TRBV7-2 and TRBJ2-3; the TRBD1 assignment by TCRdb is unverifiable without DNA. CDR3 length: 16 residues. Germline CDR1 reads SGHTA; CDR2 reads FQGNSA. The CDR3 loop reads CASSLVAGAYTDTQYF. The variable domain in full, completed from reference TRBV7-2 and TRBJ2-3, reads GAGVSQSPSNKVTEKGKDVELRCDPISGHTALYWYRQSLGQGLEFLIYFQGNSAPDKSGLPSDRFSAERTGGSVSTLTIQRTQQEDSAVYLCASSLVAGAYTDTQYFGPGTRLTVL.

The chain recombines TRBV7-2 with TRBJ2-6; as DNA is missing, the TRBD2 call by TCRdb cannot be tested. CDR1 SGHTA and CDR2 FQGNSA come from the germline V gene. The CDR3 runs 19 residues. This chain's CDR3 is CASSLSRTSGVSGANVLTF.

This chain uses TRBV5-1 with TRBJ1-2; there is no DNA to check the TCRdb D call of TRBD1. Looked up from germline, CDR1 is SGHRS and CDR2 is YFSETQ. This CDR3 region has 14 residues. The CDR3 sequence is CASTSGTGGDGYTF.

The CDR3 sequence is CASSQDGTGITGELFF. The V and J genes are TRBV14 and TRBJ2-2; the TRBD1 assignment by TCRdb is unverifiable without DNA. The germline gives CDR1 SGHDN, CDR2 FVKESK. The CDR3 is 16 residues long.

This chain connects TRBV29-1 to TRBJ2-7; the D call of TRBD1 rests on TCRdb alone, since no DNA is present to check it. The CDR3 loop spans 14 amino acids. Germline lookup yields CDR1 SQVTM and CDR2 ANQGSEA. The CDR3 sequence: CSVEGGGAGYEQYF.

The chain has TRBV6-6 and TRBJ1-1. In germline, CDR1 is MNHNY, CDR2 SVGAGI (reference sequence). The CDR3 sequence is 15 residues long. CDR3 region: CASSPLGVVSTEAFF.

V and J are TRBV7-9 and TRBJ2-5; the TRBD2 assignment by TCRdb is unverifiable without DNA. The CDR3 covers 17 residues. Germline V CDR1 and CDR2: SEHNR, FQNEAQ (reference sequence). CDR3 sequence reads: CASSPSLGRLDQETQYF.

The chain combines TRBV7-2 with TRBJ1-1. The germline gives CDR1 SGHTA, CDR2 FQGNSA. This CDR3 has 12 amino acids. The CDR3 is CASSNRGDGAFF.

The CDR3 loop is CASSPGSLATNEKLFF. V gene TRBV7-6 combines with J gene TRBJ1-4; TCRdb designates TRBD1, a call that cannot be tested without DNA. Germline V gene lookup returns CDR1 SGHVS and CDR2 FNYEAQ. The CDR3 covers 16 residues.

The chain couples TRBV18 to TRBJ1-1; TCRdb indicates TRBD1, and absent DNA this call remains unverified. The germline CDR1 and CDR2 sequences are KGHSH and LQKENI. The length of the CDR3 is 13 residues. The CDR3 region is CASLDRGDTEAFF.